The present T cell receptor (beta chain) was sequenced within a study of shared clonotypes between healthy human individuals. Produced via immunoSEQ multiplex PCR; TCRdb's table is partial and in-frame only. The data show 90,000 to 100,000 clones, about 45% seen once. The TCR comes from a woman aged 40 to 50 in good health. Some clones in this sample may be carry-over from other donors' samples. Sequencing input: PBMCs.

CDR3 sequence reads: CASSPGLAGYEQYF. The CDR3 nucleotides are TGTGCCAGCTCACCCGGACTAGCGGGCTACGAGCAGTACTTC. The chain joins TRBV18 to TRBJ2-7, with TRBD2 identical over 11 bases. The germline CDR1 and CDR2 sequences are KGHSH and LQKENI. V shed 3 bases, J shed 3 bases, and the junction held 1 base outside the gene matches. The length of the CDR3 is 14 residues.